This T cell receptor (beta chain) was sequenced in a study of shared clonotypes between healthy human individuals. Regarding the study as a whole: Sorted-subset samples were not fully sequenced, rarefaction indicated.

The table came from immunoSEQ multiplex PCR; TCRdb's copy has only in-frame clones and leaves some out. The table includes about 2.4 million clones, approximately 93% detected once. The CDR3 extends over 13 amino acids. Looked up from germline, CDR1 is SGHTA and CDR2 is FQGTGA. With 5 bases clipped from V and 10 bases from J, the junction kept 7 bases outside the gene matches. This clone occurred once. Its specificity is not known. The specimen was naive CD4+ T cells from PBMCs. Stated subset: CD45RA+ positively selected. The sequence came from a man aged 18 to 29 in good health. Some clones in this sample may be carry-over from other donors' samples. V and J are TRBV7-3 and TRBJ2-1; 8 positions match TRBD1. CDR3 in DNA: TGTGCCAGCAGCGCGGACAGGGTGGCCGAGCAGTTCTTC. This translates into CASSADRVAEQFF.